The clone carrying this T cell receptor beta chain was detected only a few times. The target antigen is unknown. The CDR3 runs 13 residues. Germline-derived CDR1 and CDR2 are MNHNS and SASEGT. Deletions cut 6 bases from V and 5 bases from J, with 13 bases between. TCRdb independently ran MiXCR on the RT-PCR reads; one entry per CDR3 protein. Among hundreds of thousands of distinct CDR3 sequences listed, about 15% were seen once. The sample originates from a study of response to subunit inactivated influenza vaccine. Overall study findings and caveats: Authors proposed each seasonal influenza vaccination draws in few new T cells.

The source was CD4+ T cells sorted from PBMCs, collected less than 25 months after vaccination. This clonotype was obtained from a man between 45 and 75 years old who received an inactivated influenza vaccine. The chain uses TRBV6-1 and TRBJ2-5, with D maybe TRBD1 (5 bases). CDR3 residues: CASSPQVSETQYF. CDR3 DNA sequence: TGTGCCAGCAGCCCACAGGTTAGCGAGACCCAGTACTTC.